A selection of T cell receptor beta chains follows, all from one sample in a study of T cell responses to AZD1222 COVID-19 vaccine. Method: immunoSEQ multiplex PCR; TCRdb's copy keeps in-frame clones and lacks some. The sample holds 150,000 to 180,000 clones, approximately 87% seen once. The sequencing used peripheral blood, collected on day 0 of MenACWY control vaccination. Source of these receptors: an adult in good health. CDR3s include the opening cysteine and the closing phenylalanine or tryptophan. Fields, in order: J gene, clone size, D gene, V gene, CDR3 DNA, CDR3 protein. D genes are given only for firm matches. A row's size may be missing; if present it is once, few, many or a size class.

TRBJ1-4 once . TRBV9 TGTGCCAGCAGCCCGGAACAGGGTGGGGCTAATGAAAAACTGTTTTTT CASSPEQGGANEKLFF
TRBJ1-2 . TRBD1 TRBV7-3 TGTGCCAGCAGACTCACAGGGGGCCGAGACCCCTATGGCTACACCTTC CASRLTGGRDPYGYTF
TRBJ2-5 . . TRBV5-1 TGCGCCAGCAGCTTGAAGGGATCGGGGCTAAGGGCCCAGTACTTC CASSLKGSGLRAQYF
TRBJ1-5 . . TRBV28 TGTGCCAGCAGTTTATGGGGAGTTTCTAGCAATCAGCCCCAGCATTTT CASSLWGVSSNQPQHF
TRBJ1-3 . . TRBV11-2 TGTGCCAGCAGACGGGCGGGGGGAAAGGAATACACCATATATTTT CASRRAGGKEYTIYF
TRBJ1-5 . . TRBV2 TGTGCCAGCAGTTTTCCGAGGGGGGGCAGGGGTCAGCCCCAGCATTTT CASSFPRGGRGQPQHF
TRBJ2-5 . TRBD2 TRBV7-8 TGTGCCAGCAGCCTCAGACTAGCGGGAGTACAAGAGACCCAGTACTTC CASSLRLAGVQETQYF
TRBJ2-3 . . TRBV28 TGTGCCAGCAGACAAGAGCGCACAGATACGCAGTATTTT CASRQERTDTQYF
TRBJ2-1 . . TRBV10-1 TGCGCCAGCAGTGACTCACCAGGGAGGCAGTTCTTC CASSDSPGRQFF
TRBJ1-5 . . TRBV6-5 TGTGCCAGCAGATCAGGGTGGGATAGCAATCAGCCCCAGCATTTT CASRSGWDSNQPQHF
TRBJ2-2 . . TRBV5-5 TGTGCCAGCAGCTTGGTAGGACTGGGCGGGGAGCTGTTTTTT CASSLVGLGGELFF
TRBJ2-1 . . TRBV7-3 TGTGCCAGCAGTCGGGACACTTACAATGAGCAGTTCTTC CASSRDTYNEQFF
TRBJ2-2 . . TRBV5-6 TGTGCCAGCAGCTTGGGTCTAGAGAATGGGGAGCTGTTTTTT CASSLGLENGELFF
TRBJ2-1 . . TRBV5-1 TGCGCCAGCACCTACCCCGGGAGAACCTACAATGAGCAGTTCTTC CASTYPGRTYNEQFF
TRBJ2-7 . . TRBV11-2 TGTGCCAGCAGCTCGGGACCCTACGAGCAGTACTTC CASSSGPYEQYF
TRBJ1-3 . . TRBV2 TGTGCCAGCAGTGAGAGGTTGAGGGGTCCTGGAAACACCATATATTTT CASSERLRGPGNTIYF
TRBJ1-1 . . TRBV11-3 TGTGCCAGCAGCTTAACGCTTGCCGGGACGAACACTGAAGCTTTCTTT CASSLTLAGTNTEAFF
TRBJ2-3 . . TRBV10-1 TGCGCCACCAGCCTCGAGGCTACAGATACGCAGTATTTT CATSLEATDTQYF
TRBJ1-6 . TRBD1 TRBV30 TGTGCCTGGAGGGACAGGGGTTTCAATTCACCCCTCCACTTT CAWRDRGFNSPLHF
TRBJ1-2 once . TRBV7-9 TGTGCCAGCAGCTTAAAGCCAGACTATGGCTACACCTTC CASSLKPDYGYTF
TRBJ1-2 . TRBD1 TRBV6-5 TGTGCCAGCCATAGGACAGGGGAGAGGGGAAATACCTTC CASHRTGERGNTF
TRBJ2-7 few . TRBV27 TGTGCCAGCAGTCCACCCAAGGGGGGGAGGAGAAACGAGCAGTACTTC CASSPPKGGRRNEQYF
TRBJ1-2 . . TRBV18 TGTGCCAGCTCCCCCGATGGGATCTACACCTTC CASSPDGIYTF
TRBJ2-7 . . TRBV5-8 TGTGCCAGCAGCCGTGTTCCGGAGCAGTACTTC CASSRVPEQYF
TRBJ2-1 . TRBD2 TRBV19 TGTGCCAGTAGTATATGGGCCCCACGGGCTAGCGGAATCAATGAGCAGTTCTTC CASSIWAPRASGINEQFF
TRBJ1-4 . . TRBV14 TGTGCCAGCAGCCAAGGAGACTTTGCAACTAATGAAAAACTGTTTTTT CASSQGDFATNEKLFF
TRBJ1-2 once . TRBV28 TGTGCCAGCCTATCGGACAGACTTAGTGGAGGCTACACCTTC CASLSDRLSGGYTF
TRBJ2-4 . . TRBV7-3 TGTGCCAGCAGCCGGGGGGCCGCCAGGGAATTGGACATTCAGTACTTC CASSRGAARELDIQYF
TRBJ1-1 . TRBD1 TRBV5-1 TGCGCCAGCAGCTTTGGGACAGGGGTGTCGAGTTCAAACACTGAAGCTTTCTTT CASSFGTGVSSSNTEAFF